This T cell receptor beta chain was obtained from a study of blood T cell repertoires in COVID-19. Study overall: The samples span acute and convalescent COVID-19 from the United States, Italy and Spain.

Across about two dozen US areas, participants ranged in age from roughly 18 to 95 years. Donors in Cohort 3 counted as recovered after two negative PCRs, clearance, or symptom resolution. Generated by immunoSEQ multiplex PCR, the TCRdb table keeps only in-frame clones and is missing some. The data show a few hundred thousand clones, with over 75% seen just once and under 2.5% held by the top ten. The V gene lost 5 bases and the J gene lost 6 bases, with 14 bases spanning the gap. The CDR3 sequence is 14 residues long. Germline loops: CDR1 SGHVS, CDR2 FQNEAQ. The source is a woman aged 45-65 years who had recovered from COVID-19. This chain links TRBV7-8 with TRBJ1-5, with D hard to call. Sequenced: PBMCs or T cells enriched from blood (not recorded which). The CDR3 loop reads CASSTRHNGQPQHF. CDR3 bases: TGTGCCAGCAGCACAAGACATAACGGTCAGCCCCAGCATTTT.